This T cell receptor beta chain was recovered during a study of blood T cell repertoires in COVID-19. Study overall: Donors in the United States, Italy and Spain gave samples during acute or convalescent COVID-19. Nucleic acid was either cDNA or gDNA, and it came from T cells, B-cell-depleted T cells, or PBMCs.

V gave up 3 bases and J gave up 6 bases, with 15 bases separating them. CDR3 length: 15 amino acids. Germline V lookup: CDR1 MNHEY, CDR2 SMNVEV (reference sequence). TCRdb's table, derived via immunoSEQ multiplex PCR, lists solely in-frame clones and lacks some. The sample has around 250,000 clones; roughly 85% are singletons. This TCR was sampled from a woman between 18 and 30 years old with acute or convalescent COVID-19. The sequenced sample consisted of peripheral blood. The V gene is TRBV27, the J gene TRBJ2-1, with D tentatively TRBD1 (5 bases). CDR3 DNA: TGTGCCAGCAGTTTCTCAGGGTTCCCCTCCAATGAGCAGTTCTTC. This gives the protein CASSFSGFPSNEQFF.